A single sample is the source of the 12 T cell receptor beta chains below, sequenced in a study of blood T cell repertoires in COVID-19. The data were produced by immunoSEQ multiplex PCR, yet TCRdb's version contains in-frame clones alone and is incomplete. The sample comprises 150,000 to 200,000 clones, around two thirds of which are singletons, and around 2.9% rests with the top ten. The sample was peripheral blood. These receptors all stem from a woman aged 80 or older with acute or convalescent COVID-19.

Regarding this clone: The same CDR3 is also encoded by other DNA sequences in this sample. The V call is TRBV28, the J call TRBJ1-1; D is undetermined. Looked up from germline, CDR1 is MDHEN and CDR2 is SYDVKM. V lost 3 bases and J lost 1, with 6 bases in between. This CDR3 region has 13 residues. The CDR3 sequence is CASSLAGNTEAFF. CDR3 bases: TGTGCCAGCAGTTTGGCAGGGAACACTGAAGCTTTCTTT.

This clone came up many times. This rearrangement joins TRBV2 to TRBJ1-1; 8 nucleotides match TRBD1. Germline V gives CDR1 SNHLY, CDR2 FYNNEI. The CDR3 loop spans 14 amino acids. With V trimmed by 2 bases and J by 4 bases, 3 bases remained unmatched. Written as DNA, the CDR3 is TGTGCCAGCAGTGAAACAGGGGGGGGCACTGAAGCTTTCTTT. Its translation is CASSETGGGTEAFF.

The chain is built from TRBV7-2 and TRBJ1-2; 8 bases agree with TRBD1. Trimming removed 5 bases from V and 3 bases from J; junction bases left unmatched: 2. Germline lookup yields CDR1 SGHTA and CDR2 FQGNSA. The CDR3 spans 13 residues. In DNA form, the CDR3 reads TGTGCCAGCAGCAGACAGGGGCACTATGGCTACACCTTC. It specifies CASSRQGHYGYTF.

V usage is TRBV24-1 and J usage is TRBJ2-1, with 8 bases identical to TRBD2. Per the germline V gene, CDR1 is KGHDR and CDR2 is SFDVKD. V was clipped by 4 bases and J by 4 bases; unmatched bases: 8. The CDR3 extends over 16 amino acids. CDR3 bases: TGTGCCACCAGTGACCGAGCGGGAGTTTCTTACAATGAGCAGTTCTTC. Its protein is CATSDRAGVSYNEQFF.

The chain has TRBV28 and TRBJ1-2; D uncertain. Germline CDR1 MDHEN, CDR2 SYDVKM. V lost 5 bases and J lost 9, with 16 bases in between. CDR3 size: 13 residues. CDR3 coding DNA: TGTGCCAGCAGTAATAATGAACGGGGTAGCTACACCTTC. Translated, it gives CASSNNERGSYTF.

The rearrangement joins TRBV27 to TRBJ2-3, with 9 bases lining up with TRBD1. V trimming: 8 bases; J trimming: 4 bases; junction bases outside the gene matches: 7. CDR3 length equals 14 residues. CDR1 MNHEY and CDR2 SMNVEV come from the germline V gene (reference sequence). The CDR3 sequence is CASLGQGMADTQYF. CDR3 coding DNA: TGTGCCAGCCTGGGACAGGGAATGGCAGATACGCAGTATTTT.

Only one count was recorded for this clone. This chain links TRBV14 with TRBJ2-7; TRBD2 matches at 9 bases. There are 18 residues in the CDR3. Germline trimming cut 0 bases from V and 0 bases from J; bases unmatched to any gene: 9. Germline V CDR1 and CDR2: SGHDN, FVKESK. Written as DNA, the CDR3 is TGTGCCAGCAGCCAAGAGCGGTTCGCGGGAGGGGGCTCCTACGAGCAGTACTTC. Its translation: CASSQERFAGGGSYEQYF.

The chain recombines TRBV11-2 with TRBJ1-2; a possible D gene is TRBD1 (6 bases). Trimming removed 5 bases at V and 2 bases at J, with 12 bases between. Germline loops: CDR1 SGHAT, CDR2 FQNNGV. The CDR3 contains 14 residues. CDR3 region: CASSLRQDNYGYTF. CDR3 coding DNA: TGTGCCAGCAGCCTACGACAGGACAACTATGGCTACACCTTC.

Here the CDR3 reads CASSQAGAGDTQYF. CDR3 bases: TGTGCCAGCAGCCAAGCGGGAGCGGGAGATACGCAGTATTTT. The chain employs TRBV3-1 (or the pseudogene TRBV3-2) and TRBJ2-3; tentative D call: TRBD2 (6 bases). V dropped 1 base and J dropped 5 bases, with 10 bases sitting between them. The CDR3 loop spans 14 amino acids. CDR1 LGHDT and CDR2 YNNKEL come from the germline V gene (reference sequence).

The chain has TRBV9 and TRBJ2-5; TRBD2 matches at 10 bases. From germline, CDR1 is SGDLS and CDR2 YYNGEE. V was clipped by 4 bases and J by 3 bases; unmatched bases: 12. This CDR3 region has 17 residues. CDR3 region: CASSQRRSLAGEETQYF. CDR3 bases: TGTGCCAGCAGCCAGCGTAGATCCCTAGCGGGAGAAGAGACCCAGTACTTC. Based on the CDR3 plus reference TRBV9 and TRBJ2-5, the full variable domain is DSGVTQTPKHLITATGQRVTLRCSPRSGDLSVYWYQQSLDQGLQFLIQYYNGEERAKGNILERFSAQQFPDLHSELNLSSLELGDSALYFCASSQRRSLAGEETQYFGPGTRLLVL.

The CDR3 spells CASSPGTGVNYGYTF. The CDR3 DNA sequence: TGTGCCAGCTCACCCGGGACAGGAGTTAACTATGGCTACACCTTC. The V call is TRBV18, the J call TRBJ1-2; 8 bases are a match to TRBD1. The germline V gene encodes CDR1 KGHSH and CDR2 LQKENI. The junction had 4 bases not matched to a gene; V was cut back by 3 bases and J by 1 base. The CDR3 spans 15 residues.

This chain uses TRBV6-5 with TRBJ2-7, with 8 nucleotides matching TRBD2. V lost 8 bases, J lost 7 bases, and 7 bases stayed unmatched. CDR1 is MNHEY and CDR2 is SVGAGI in the germline V gene. CDR3 length: 12 residues. In DNA form, the CDR3 reads TGTGCCAGCCACGCGGGAGGACCTGAGCAGTACTTC. It is translated as CASHAGGPEQYF.